The 9 T cell receptor beta chains given below trace back to one sample, sequenced in a study of blood T cell repertoires in COVID-19. Only in-frame clones appear in the TCRdb table, and some are missing; sequencing was by immunoSEQ multiplex PCR. The sample records fewer than 300,000 clones, about 87% being singletons. Material for sequencing was peripheral blood. Receptors originate from a human donor in a cohort sampled during active COVID-19.

The V gene is TRBV10-2, the J gene TRBJ2-3, with TRBD2 identical over 10 bases. This CDR3 has 17 amino acids. The germline V gene encodes CDR1 WSHSY and CDR2 SAAADI. The V segment lost 1 base and the J segment 2 bases; nucleotides outside the gene matches: 6. CDR3 sequence: CASSEWASGGYTDTQYF. DNA of the CDR3: TGCGCCAGCAGTGAGTGGGCTAGCGGGGGTTACACAGATACGCAGTATTTT.

The CDR3 loop reads CASSTTGGNTIYF. As DNA, the CDR3 is TGTGCCAGTAGTACGACAGGGGGAAACACCATATATTTT. The chain links TRBV19 to TRBJ1-3, with 7 bases matching TRBD1. The CDR3 loop spans 13 amino acids. Germline values: CDR1 LNHDA, CDR2 SQIVND (reference sequence). Unmatched junction bases numbered 1, after V lost 4 bases and J lost 4 bases.

The chain is built from TRBV4-1 and TRBJ2-1; no clear D gene. Trimming pared 0 bases from V and 0 bases from J, leaving 9 bases between. Germline assignment: CDR1 MGHRA and CDR2 YSYEKL. The CDR3 is made up of 16 amino acids. The CDR3 sequence is CASSQDSWSSYNEQFF. Written as DNA, the CDR3 is TGCGCCAGCAGCCAAGATTCCTGGAGCTCCTACAATGAGCAGTTCTTC.

The genes are TRBV5-5 and TRBJ1-1, with D possibly TRBD1 on 6 matching bases. The CDR3 loop spans 14 amino acids. Trimming stripped 2 bases from V and 6 bases from J, with 14 bases between. The germline gives CDR1 SGHKS, CDR2 YYEKEE (reference sequence). This CDR3 reads CASSFSRGFAEAFF. The CDR3, as DNA: TGTGCCAGCAGCTTTAGCAGGGGTTTTGCTGAAGCTTTCTTT.

This clone was recorded at least ten times. The chain carries TRBV7-9 and TRBJ1-1; D gene uncertain. The germline V and J ends were trimmed by 1 base and 11 bases, with 11 bases remaining between them. The CDR3 runs 12 residues. The germline gives CDR1 SEHNR, CDR2 FQNEAQ (reference sequence). CDR3 in DNA: TGTGCCAGCAGCTTAGGTGCAAGAGGGGCTTTCTTT. Translating gives CASSLGARGAFF.

The chain recombines TRBV3-1 (or the pseudogene TRBV3-2) with TRBJ2-1; 9 nucleotides align to TRBD2. J gave up 3 bases and V 4 bases, and 7 bases lay outside the gene matches. Germline loops: CDR1 LGHDT, CDR2 YNNKEL (reference sequence). There are 16 residues in the CDR3. CDR3 in DNA: TGTGCCAGCAGCCGCCCCGGACTAGCGATCTACAATGAGCAGTTCTTC. This codes for CASSRPGLAIYNEQFF.

This chain uses TRBV7-6 with TRBJ2-5, with 11 bases lining up with TRBD2. The CDR3 runs to 16 residues. Germline CDR1 is SGHVS and CDR2 is FNYEAQ. Germline trimming cut 1 base from V and 4 bases from J; bases unmatched to any gene: 5. DNA for the CDR3: TGTGCCAGCAGCTTAGATAGCGGGAGGGGATCAGAGACCCAGTACTTC. This translates into CASSLDSGRGSETQYF.

The table lists this clone with a few counts. Other nucleotide sequences in the sample specify the same CDR3. The chain links TRBV7-9 to TRBJ1-1, with D unresolved. The CDR3 is made up of 13 amino acids. Between the trimmed V and J ends, which lost 2 bases and 4 bases, there was a span of 8 bases. Germline CDR1 SEHNR, CDR2 FQNEAQ (reference sequence). CDR3 protein: CASSLSSGTEAFF. CDR3 nucleotides: TGTGCCAGCAGCTTATCCTCGGGCACTGAAGCTTTCTTT.

This clone occurred a few times. This chain connects TRBV5-1 to TRBJ1-2; no clear D gene. Trimming pared 4 bases from V and 3 bases from J, leaving 16 bases between. Germline assignment: CDR1 SGHRS and CDR2 YFSETQ. The CDR3 is made up of 15 amino acids. As DNA, the CDR3 is TGCGCCAGCAGCGCGAGGGCAGGCCGTGACTATGGCTACACCTTC. It translates to CASSARAGRDYGYTF.